This T cell receptor (beta chain) appears in the sequencing data of a study of blood T cell repertoires in COVID-19. Germline V gene sequence: CDR1 SQVTM, CDR2 ANQGSEA. This CDR3 is 11 amino acids long. The J segment lost 10 bases and the V segment lost 4 bases, leaving 6 bases of the junction unmatched. The method was immunoSEQ multiplex PCR; TCRdb's version includes in-frame clones alone and lacks a portion of them. The sample gives some 270,000 clones, 65% to 90% of which show up once; approximately 9.6% is in the top ten. V gene TRBV29-1 combines with J gene TRBJ1-1, with 7 bases aligning to TRBD1. Sequencing was done on a sample of PBMCs or T cells enriched from blood (not recorded which). The TCR was taken from a woman between 50 and 59 years old with acute COVID-19. The CDR3 loop reads CSVADRALAFF. For the CDR3, the DNA is TGCAGCGTTGCCGACAGGGCGTTAGCTTTCTTT.